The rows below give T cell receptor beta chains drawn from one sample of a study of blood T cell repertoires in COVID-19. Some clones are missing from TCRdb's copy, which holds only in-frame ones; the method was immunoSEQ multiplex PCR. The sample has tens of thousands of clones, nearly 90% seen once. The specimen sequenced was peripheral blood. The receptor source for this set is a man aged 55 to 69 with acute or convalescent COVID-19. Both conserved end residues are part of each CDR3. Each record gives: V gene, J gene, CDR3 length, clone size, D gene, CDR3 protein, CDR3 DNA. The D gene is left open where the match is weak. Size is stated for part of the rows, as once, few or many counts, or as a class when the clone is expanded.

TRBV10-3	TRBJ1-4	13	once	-	CAIAGATNEKLFF	TGTGCCATCGCGGGGGCAACTAATGAAAAACTGTTTTTT
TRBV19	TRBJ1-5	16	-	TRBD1	CASSIGTGNSNQPQHF	TGTGCCAGTAGTATTGGGACAGGTAATAGCAATCAGCCCCAGCATTTT
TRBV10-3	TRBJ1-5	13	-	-	CAISDSPRQPQHF	TGTGCCATCAGTGATTCCCCCCGGCAGCCCCAGCATTTT
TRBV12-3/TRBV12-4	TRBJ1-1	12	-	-	CASSPERAGAFF	TGTGCCAGCAGCCCTGAGAGGGCGGGAGCTTTCTTT
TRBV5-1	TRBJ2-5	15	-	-	CASSLGVTDQETQYF	TGCGCCAGCAGCTTGGGGGTGACAGACCAAGAGACCCAGTACTTC
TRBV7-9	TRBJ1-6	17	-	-	CASSPLGRTPNNSPLHF	TGTGCCAGCAGCCCTCTGGGGCGAACACCTAATAATTCACCCCTCCACTTT
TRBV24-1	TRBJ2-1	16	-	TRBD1	CATSAPTGAGNNEQFF	TGTGCCACCAGTGCCCCAACAGGGGCGGGCAACAATGAGCAGTTCTTC
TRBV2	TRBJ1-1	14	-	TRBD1	CASSRDRWNTEAFF	TGTGCCAGCAGCAGGGACAGGTGGAACACTGAAGCTTTCTTT
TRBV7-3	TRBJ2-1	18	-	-	CASSSRRGSGGSYNEQFF	TGTGCCAGCAGCTCCAGACGGGGATCCGGGGGCTCCTACAATGAGCAGTTCTTC
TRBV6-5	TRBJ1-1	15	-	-	CASRSRIVVETEAFF	TGTGCCAGCAGATCCAGGATTGTGGTAGAAACTGAAGCTTTCTTT
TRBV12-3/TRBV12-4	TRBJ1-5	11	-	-	CASSFGQPQHF	TGTGCCAGCAGTTTCGGTCAGCCCCAGCATTTT
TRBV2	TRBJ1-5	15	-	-	CASSERGGGNQPQHF	TGTGCCAGCAGTGAAAGAGGGGGGGGAAATCAGCCCCAGCATTTT
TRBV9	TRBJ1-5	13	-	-	CASSVEGDRPQHF	TGTGCCAGCAGCGTAGAGGGGGATCGACCCCAGCATTTT
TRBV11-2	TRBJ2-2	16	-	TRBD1	CASNTGTGRYTGELFF	TGTGCCAGCAACACCGGGACAGGGAGATACACCGGGGAGCTGTTTTTT
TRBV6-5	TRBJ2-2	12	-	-	CASTKGAGELFF	TGTGCCAGCACGAAGGGAGCCGGGGAGCTGTTTTTT
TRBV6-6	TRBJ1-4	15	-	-	CASRAGDATNEKLFF	TGTGCCAGCAGGGCAGGGGATGCAACTAATGAAAAACTGTTTTTT
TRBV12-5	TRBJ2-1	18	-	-	CASGPTRDGVSSPNEQFF	TGTGCTAGTGGTCCGACTCGTGACGGGGTTTCTTCCCCCAATGAGCAGTTCTTC
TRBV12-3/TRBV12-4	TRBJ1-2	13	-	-	CASSLGAVAGYTF	TGTGCCAGCAGTTTGGGGGCAGTTGCCGGCTACACCTTC
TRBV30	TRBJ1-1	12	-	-	CAWNRGNTEAFF	TGTGCCTGGAACCGGGGGAACACTGAAGCTTTCTTT
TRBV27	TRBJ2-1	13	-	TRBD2	CASGLAGLDEQFF	TGTGCCAGCGGACTAGCGGGGCTCGATGAGCAGTTCTTC
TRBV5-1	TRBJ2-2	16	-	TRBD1	CASSLAGQGAVGELFF	TGCGCCAGCAGCTTGGCGGGACAGGGGGCCGTCGGGGAGCTGTTTTTT
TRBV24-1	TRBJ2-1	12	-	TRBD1	CATSGQTGFKFF	TGTGCCACCAGTGGCCAGACAGGGTTTAAATTCTTC
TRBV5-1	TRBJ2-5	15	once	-	CASSSRDADQETQYF	TGCGCCAGCAGCTCCCGCGATGCGGACCAAGAGACCCAGTACTTC
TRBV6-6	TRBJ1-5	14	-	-	CASSYGGSNQPQHF	TGTGCCAGCAGTTACGGCGGTAGCAATCAGCCCCAGCATTTT
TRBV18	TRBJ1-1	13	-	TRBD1	CASSRDRGLGAFF	TGTGCCAGCTCGCGAGACAGGGGGCTTGGGGCTTTCTTT
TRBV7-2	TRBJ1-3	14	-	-	CAAGRGGSGNTIYF	TGTGCCGCGGGTCGGGGGGGCTCTGGAAACACCATATATTTT
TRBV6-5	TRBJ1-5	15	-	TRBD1	CASSPSGQANQPQHF	TGTGCCAGCAGCCCCTCGGGACAGGCCAATCAGCCCCAGCATTTT